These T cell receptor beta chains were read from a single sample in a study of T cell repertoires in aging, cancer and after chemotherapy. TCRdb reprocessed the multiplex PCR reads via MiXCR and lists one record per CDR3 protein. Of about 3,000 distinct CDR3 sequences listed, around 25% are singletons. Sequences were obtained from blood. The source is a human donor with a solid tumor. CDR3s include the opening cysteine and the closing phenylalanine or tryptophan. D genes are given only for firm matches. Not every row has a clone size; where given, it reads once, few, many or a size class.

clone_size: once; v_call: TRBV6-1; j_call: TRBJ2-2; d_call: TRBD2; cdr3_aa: CASSVRTSGSSDTGELFF; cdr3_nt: TGTGCCAGCAGTGTTAGGACTAGCGGGAGTAGCGACACCGGGGAGCTGTTTTTT
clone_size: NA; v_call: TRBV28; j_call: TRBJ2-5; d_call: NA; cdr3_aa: CASSSHGAGEETQYF; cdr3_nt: TGTGCCAGCAGTTCCCATGGGGCCGGGGAGGAGACCCAGTACTTC
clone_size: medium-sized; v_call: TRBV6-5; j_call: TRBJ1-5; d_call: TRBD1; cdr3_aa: CASSSEGASNQPQHF; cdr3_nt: TGTGCCAGCAGTTCCGAGGGGGCGAGCAATCAGCCCCAGCATTTT
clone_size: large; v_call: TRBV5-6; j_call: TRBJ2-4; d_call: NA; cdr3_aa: CASSSIGSPADIQYF; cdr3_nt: TGTGCCAGCAGCTCAATTGGGTCCCCCGCGGACATTCAGTACTTC
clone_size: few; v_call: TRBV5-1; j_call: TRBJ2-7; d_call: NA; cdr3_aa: CASSPMPGSYEQYF; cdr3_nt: TGCGCCAGCAGCCCAATGCCCGGGAGTTACGAGCAGTACTTC
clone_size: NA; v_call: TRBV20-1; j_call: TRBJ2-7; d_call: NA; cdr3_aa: CSAPMDANYEQYF; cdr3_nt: TGCAGTGCCCCTATGGACGCAAACTACGAGCAGTACTTC
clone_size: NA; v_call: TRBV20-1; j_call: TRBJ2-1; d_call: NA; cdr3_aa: CSARDLRDYNEQFF; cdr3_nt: TGCAGTGCTAGAGATCTCCGTGATTACAATGAGCAGTTCTTC
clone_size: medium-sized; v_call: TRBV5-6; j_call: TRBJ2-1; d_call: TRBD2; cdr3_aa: CASSWPGLATYNEQFF; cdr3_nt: TGTGCCAGCAGCTGGCCCGGACTAGCCACCTACAATGAGCAGTTCTTC
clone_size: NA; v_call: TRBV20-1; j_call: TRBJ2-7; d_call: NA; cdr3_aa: CSGELQGRYEQYF; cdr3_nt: TGCAGTGGCGAACTTCAGGGGAGATACGAGCAGTACTTC
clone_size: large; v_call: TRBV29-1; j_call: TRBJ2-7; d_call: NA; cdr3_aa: CSVEGQGYEQYF; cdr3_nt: TGCAGCGTTGAAGGGCAGGGGTACGAGCAGTACTTC
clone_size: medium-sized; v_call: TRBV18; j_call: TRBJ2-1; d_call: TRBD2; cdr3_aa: CASSPFLAGVVRSYNEQFF; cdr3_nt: TGTGCCAGCTCACCCTTTTTGGCGGGAGTGGTAAGGTCCTACAATGAGCAGTTCTTC
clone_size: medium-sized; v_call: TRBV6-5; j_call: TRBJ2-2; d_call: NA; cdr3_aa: CASSYADGGELFF; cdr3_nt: TGTGCCAGCAGTTACGCCGATGGAGGGGAGCTGTTTTTT
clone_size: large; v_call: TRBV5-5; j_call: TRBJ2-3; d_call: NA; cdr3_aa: CASSLAPQRAGTDTQYF; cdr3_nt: TGTGCCAGCAGCTTGGCCCCGCAGAGGGCGGGAACAGATACGCAGTATTTT
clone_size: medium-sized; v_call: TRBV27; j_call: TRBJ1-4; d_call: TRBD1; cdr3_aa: CASRDRGLFGNEKLFF; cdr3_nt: TGTGCCAGCAGGGACAGGGGGCTGTTTGGTAATGAAAAACTGTTTTTT
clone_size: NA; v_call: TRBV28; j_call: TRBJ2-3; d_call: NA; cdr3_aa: CASRTVGEYTDTQYF; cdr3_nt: TGTGCCAGCAGAACCGTCGGGGAATACACAGATACGCAGTATTTT
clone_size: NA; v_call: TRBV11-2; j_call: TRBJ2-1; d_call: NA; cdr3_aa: CASSSLDRDEQFF; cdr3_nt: TGTGCCAGCAGCTCACTGGACAGAGATGAGCAGTTCTTC
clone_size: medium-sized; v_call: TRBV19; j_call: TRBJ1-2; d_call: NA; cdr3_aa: CASRAGKGGYTF; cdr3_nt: TGTGCCAGTAGAGCAGGGAAGGGTGGCTACACCTTC
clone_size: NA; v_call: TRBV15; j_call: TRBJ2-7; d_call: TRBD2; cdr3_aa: CATSRVGLAGGYEQYF; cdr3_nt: TGTGCCACCAGCAGAGTGGGACTAGCGGGAGGGTACGAGCAGTACTTC
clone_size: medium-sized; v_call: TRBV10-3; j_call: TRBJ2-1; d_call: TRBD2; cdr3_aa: CAISETELAGRSNNEQFF; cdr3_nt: TGTGCCATCAGTGAGACTGAACTAGCGGGGCGATCCAACAATGAGCAGTTCTTC
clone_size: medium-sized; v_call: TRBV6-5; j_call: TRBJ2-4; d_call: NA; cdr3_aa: CASSYGGRGAKNIQYF; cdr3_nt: TGTGCCAGCAGTTACGGGGGCCGTGGGGCCAAAAACATTCAGTACTTC
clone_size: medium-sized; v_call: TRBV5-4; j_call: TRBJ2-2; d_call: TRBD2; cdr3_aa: CASSTGLAGDTGELFF; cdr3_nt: TGTGCCAGCAGCACAGGACTAGCGGGGGACACCGGGGAGCTGTTTTTT
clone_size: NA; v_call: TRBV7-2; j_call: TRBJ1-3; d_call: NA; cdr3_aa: CASSLTPGNTIYF; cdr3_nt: TGTGCCAGCAGCCTCACACCTGGAAACACCATATATTTT
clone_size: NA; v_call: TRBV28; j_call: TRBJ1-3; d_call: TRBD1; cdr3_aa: CASSGTGHSGNTIYF; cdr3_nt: TGTGCCAGCAGTGGGACAGGGCACTCTGGAAACACCATATATTTT
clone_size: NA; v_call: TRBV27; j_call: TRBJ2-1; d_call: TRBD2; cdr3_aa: CASSTTSGVWDEQFF; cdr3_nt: TGTGCCAGCAGCACCACTAGCGGGGTTTGGGATGAGCAGTTCTTC
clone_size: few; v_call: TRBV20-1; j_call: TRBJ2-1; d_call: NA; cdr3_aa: CSARDLWGNEQFF; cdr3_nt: TGCAGTGCTAGAGATCTTTGGGGGAATGAGCAGTTCTTC
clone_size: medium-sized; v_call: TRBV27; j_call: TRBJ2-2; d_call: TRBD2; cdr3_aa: CASSPTSGGMFGELFF; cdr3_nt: TGTGCCAGCAGCCCGACCAGCGGGGGGATGTTCGGGGAGCTGTTTTTT
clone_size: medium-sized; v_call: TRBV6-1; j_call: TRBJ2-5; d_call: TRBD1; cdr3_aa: CASSDGTAQETQYF; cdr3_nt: TGTGCCAGCAGCGACGGGACAGCCCAAGAGACCCAGTACTTC
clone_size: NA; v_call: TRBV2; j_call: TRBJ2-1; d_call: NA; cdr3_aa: CASSEIPEGSYNEQFF; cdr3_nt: TGTGCCAGCAGCGAGATCCCCGAGGGCTCCTACAATGAGCAGTTCTTC
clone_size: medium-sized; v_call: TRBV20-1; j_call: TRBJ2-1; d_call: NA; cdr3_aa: CSAKRNNEQFF; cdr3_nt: TGCAGTGCTAAACGCAACAATGAGCAGTTCTTC
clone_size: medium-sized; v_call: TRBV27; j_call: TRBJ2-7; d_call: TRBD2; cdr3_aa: CASSFGGGGEQYF; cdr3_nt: TGTGCCAGCAGCTTCGGCGGGGGGGGCGAGCAGTACTTC
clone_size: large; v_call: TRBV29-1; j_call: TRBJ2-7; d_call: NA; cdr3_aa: CSVELRQYF; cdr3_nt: TGCAGCGTTGAACTGAGGCAGTACTTC
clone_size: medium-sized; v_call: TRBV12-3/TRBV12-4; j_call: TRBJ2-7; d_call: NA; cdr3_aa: CASSLVPPTYEQYF; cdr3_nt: TGTGCCAGCAGTTTGGTCCCGCCGACCTACGAGCAGTACTTC
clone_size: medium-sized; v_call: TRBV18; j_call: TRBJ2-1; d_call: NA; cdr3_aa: CASSPYTGNNEQFF; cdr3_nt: TGTGCCAGCTCACCTTACACAGGGAACAATGAGCAGTTCTTC
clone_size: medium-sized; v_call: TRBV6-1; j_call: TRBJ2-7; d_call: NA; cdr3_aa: CASSEAGYEQYF; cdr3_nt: TGTGCCAGCAGTGAAGCGGGATACGAGCAGTACTTC
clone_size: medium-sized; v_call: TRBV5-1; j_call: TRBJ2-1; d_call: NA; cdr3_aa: CASSWGNEQFF; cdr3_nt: TGCGCCAGCAGCTGGGGGAATGAGCAGTTCTTC
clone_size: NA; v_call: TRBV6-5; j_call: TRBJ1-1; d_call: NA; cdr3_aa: CASKNLNGEGDTEAFF; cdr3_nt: TGTGCCAGCAAAAATCTGAATGGGGAAGGGGACACTGAAGCTTTCTTT
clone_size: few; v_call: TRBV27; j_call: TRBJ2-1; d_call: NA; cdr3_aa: CASSLGQYNEQFF; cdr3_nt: TGTGCCAGCAGTTTAGGACAGTACAATGAGCAGTTCTTC
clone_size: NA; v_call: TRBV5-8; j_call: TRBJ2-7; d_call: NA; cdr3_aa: CASSLGGGYEQYF; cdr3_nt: TGTGCCAGCAGCTTGGGTGGGGGCTACGAGCAGTACTTC
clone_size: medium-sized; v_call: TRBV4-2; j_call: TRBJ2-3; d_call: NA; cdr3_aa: CASSQEAISTDTQYF; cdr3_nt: TGTGCCAGCAGCCAAGAGGCGATTAGCACAGATACGCAGTATTTT
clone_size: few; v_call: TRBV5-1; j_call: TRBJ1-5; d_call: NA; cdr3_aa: CASSLDLAEPQHF; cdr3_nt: TGCGCCAGCAGCTTGGACTTGGCAGAGCCCCAGCATTTT
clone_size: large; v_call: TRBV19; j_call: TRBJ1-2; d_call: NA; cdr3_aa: CASSKAGDGYGYTF; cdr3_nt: TGTGCCAGTAGCAAAGCAGGGGATGGGTATGGCTACACCTTC
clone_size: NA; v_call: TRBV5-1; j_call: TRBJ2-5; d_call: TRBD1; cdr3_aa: CASSLGQGNMRETQYF; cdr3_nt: TGCGCCAGCAGCCTAGGACAGGGGAATATGCGAGAGACCCAGTACTTC
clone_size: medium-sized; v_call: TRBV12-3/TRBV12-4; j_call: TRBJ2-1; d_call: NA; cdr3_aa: CASSLVKEQFF; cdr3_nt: TGTGCCAGCAGTTTAGTCAAGGAGCAGTTCTTC
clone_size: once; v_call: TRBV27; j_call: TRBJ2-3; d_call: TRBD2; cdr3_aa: CASSLIAGLAGGGTDTQYF; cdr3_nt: TGTGCCAGCAGTTTAATTGCCGGACTAGCGGGAGGGGGCACAGATACGCAGTATTTT
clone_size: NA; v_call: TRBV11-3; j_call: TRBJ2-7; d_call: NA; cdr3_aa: CASSLMTRDEQYF; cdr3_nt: TGTGCCAGCAGCTTAATGACGCGCGACGAGCAGTACTTC
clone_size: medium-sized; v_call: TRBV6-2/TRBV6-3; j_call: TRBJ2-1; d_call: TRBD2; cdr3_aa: CASRALSGRPNEQFF; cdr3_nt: TGTGCCAGCAGGGCGCTTAGCGGGAGGCCCAATGAGCAGTTCTTC
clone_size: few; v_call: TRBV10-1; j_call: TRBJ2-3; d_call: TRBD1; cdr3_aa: CASSGPGTGGLNTQYF; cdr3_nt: TGCGCCAGCAGTGGCCCCGGGACAGGGGGATTGAATACGCAGTATTTT
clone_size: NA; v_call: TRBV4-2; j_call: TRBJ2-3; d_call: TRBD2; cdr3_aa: CASSHPQLGLGGDTQYF; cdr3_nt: TGTGCCAGCAGCCATCCTCAGCTGGGATTGGGGGGGGATACGCAGTATTTT
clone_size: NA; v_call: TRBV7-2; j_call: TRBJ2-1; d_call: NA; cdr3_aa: CASNSFGPGEQFF; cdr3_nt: TGTGCCAGCAACTCCTTTGGGCCGGGTGAGCAGTTCTTC
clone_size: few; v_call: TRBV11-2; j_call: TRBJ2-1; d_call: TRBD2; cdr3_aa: CASSRLAAYNEQFF; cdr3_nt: TGTGCCAGCAGCCGACTAGCGGCCTACAATGAGCAGTTCTTC
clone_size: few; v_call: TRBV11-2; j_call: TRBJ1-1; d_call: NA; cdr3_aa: CASSFSGNEAFF; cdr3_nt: TGTGCCAGCAGCTTCTCGGGGAATGAAGCTTTCTTT
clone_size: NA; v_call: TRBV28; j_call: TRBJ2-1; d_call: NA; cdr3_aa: CASSFGTPYNEQFF; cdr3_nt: TGTGCCAGCAGTTTCGGAACTCCCTACAATGAGCAGTTCTTC
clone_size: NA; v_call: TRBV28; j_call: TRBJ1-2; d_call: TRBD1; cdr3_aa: CASSPTGVVDYGYTF; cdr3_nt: TGTGCCAGCAGTCCTACAGGGGTGGTGGACTATGGCTACACCTTC
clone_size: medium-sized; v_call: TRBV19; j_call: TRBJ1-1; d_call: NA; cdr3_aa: CATTTRMNTEAFF; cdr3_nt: TGTGCCACCACAACTCGTATGAACACTGAAGCTTTCTTT
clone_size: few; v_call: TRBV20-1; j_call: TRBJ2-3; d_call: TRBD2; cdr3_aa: CSARPSLAGGRDTQYF; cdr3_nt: TGCAGTGCTAGACCCTCATTAGCGGGAGGGAGGGATACGCAGTATTTT
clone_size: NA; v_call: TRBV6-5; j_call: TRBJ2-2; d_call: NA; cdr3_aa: CASMTNTGELFF; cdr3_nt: TGTGCCAGCATGACGAACACCGGGGAGCTGTTTTTT
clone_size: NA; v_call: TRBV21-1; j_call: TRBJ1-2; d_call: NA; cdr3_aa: CASSKALGLEGYTF; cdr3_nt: TGTGCCAGCAGCAAAGCCCTCGGACTGGAGGGCTACACCTTC
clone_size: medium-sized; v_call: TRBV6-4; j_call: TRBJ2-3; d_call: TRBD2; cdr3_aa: CASSDHTSGSTDTQYF; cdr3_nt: TGTGCCAGCAGTGACCATACTAGCGGGAGTACAGATACGCAGTATTTT
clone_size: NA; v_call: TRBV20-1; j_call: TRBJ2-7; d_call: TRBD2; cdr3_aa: CSAREETSGTYEQYF; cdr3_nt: TGCAGTGCTAGAGAGGAGACTAGCGGAACCTACGAGCAGTACTTC
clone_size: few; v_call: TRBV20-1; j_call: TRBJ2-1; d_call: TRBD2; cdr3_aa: CSARGGGLARSSYNEQFF; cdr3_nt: TGCAGTGCTAGAGGGGGGGGTCTAGCGAGGAGCTCCTACAATGAGCAGTTCTTC